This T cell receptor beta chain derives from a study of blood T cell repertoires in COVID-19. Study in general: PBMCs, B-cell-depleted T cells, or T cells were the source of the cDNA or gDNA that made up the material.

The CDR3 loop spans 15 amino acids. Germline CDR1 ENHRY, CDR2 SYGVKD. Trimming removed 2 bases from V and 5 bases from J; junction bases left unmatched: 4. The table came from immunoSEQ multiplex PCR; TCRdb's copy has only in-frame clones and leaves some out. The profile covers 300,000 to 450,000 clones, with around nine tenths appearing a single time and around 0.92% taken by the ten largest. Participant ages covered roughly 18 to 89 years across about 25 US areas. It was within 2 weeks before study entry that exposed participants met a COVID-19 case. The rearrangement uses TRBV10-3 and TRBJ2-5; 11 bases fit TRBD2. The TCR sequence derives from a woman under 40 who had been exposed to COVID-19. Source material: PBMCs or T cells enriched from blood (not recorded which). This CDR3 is CAISELAGGGETQYF. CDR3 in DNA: TGTGCCATCAGTGAGCTAGCGGGAGGTGGTGAGACCCAGTACTTC.